This TCR beta chain was sequenced in a study of blood T cell repertoires in COVID-19. About the research overall: PBMCs, B-cell-depleted T cells, or T cells provided the cDNA or gDNA that made up the material.

Participants had their cohort set by participant-reported clinical history. This CDR3 spans 15 amino acids. CDR1 and CDR2 (germline): LNHDA, SQIVND (reference sequence). Trimming shortened V by 9 bases and J by 0 bases, and 15 bases separated the two germline ends. Authors' data handling: Amplification from reference gene primers served as the basis for estimated nucleated cell counts. Here immunoSEQ multiplex PCR was the method, and the copy in TCRdb shows in-frame clones only, minus some. V and J calls and clone size come straight from that table; D and trimming were deduced from the DNA. The table shows some 220,000 clones, with roughly 83% occurring only once.

This TCR was sampled from a woman in her forties with acute COVID-19. The chain combines TRBV19 with TRBJ1-3; D is undetermined. The sequencing sample was made of PBMCs or T cells enriched from blood (not recorded which). In DNA form, the CDR3 reads TGTGCCAGCCAGACTACGCCCGACTCTGGAAACACCATATATTTT. It codes for CASQTTPDSGNTIYF.